This T cell receptor beta chain comes out of a study of blood T cell repertoires in COVID-19. In its sample, this clone was seen once. CDR1 and CDR2 from the germline V gene are SGHRS and YFSETQ. V was shortened by 4 bases and J by 2 bases, with 15 bases between the two germline ends. The CDR3 sequence is 15 residues long. Which cohort a participant joined came from the clinical history participants gave. Some clones are missing from TCRdb's copy, which holds only in-frame ones; the method was immunoSEQ multiplex PCR. The sample lists about 160,000 clones, around 84% occurring once. The sequence derives from a man aged 40-49 years who had recovered from COVID-19. Sequencing was done on a sample of PBMCs or T cells enriched from blood (not recorded which). The chain recombines TRBV5-1 with TRBJ2-5; a possible D gene is TRBD1 (5 bases). The CDR3 protein is CASSPLGQLQETQYF. CDR3 DNA: TGCGCCAGCAGCCCGCTGGGGCAGTTGCAAGAGACCCAGTACTTC.